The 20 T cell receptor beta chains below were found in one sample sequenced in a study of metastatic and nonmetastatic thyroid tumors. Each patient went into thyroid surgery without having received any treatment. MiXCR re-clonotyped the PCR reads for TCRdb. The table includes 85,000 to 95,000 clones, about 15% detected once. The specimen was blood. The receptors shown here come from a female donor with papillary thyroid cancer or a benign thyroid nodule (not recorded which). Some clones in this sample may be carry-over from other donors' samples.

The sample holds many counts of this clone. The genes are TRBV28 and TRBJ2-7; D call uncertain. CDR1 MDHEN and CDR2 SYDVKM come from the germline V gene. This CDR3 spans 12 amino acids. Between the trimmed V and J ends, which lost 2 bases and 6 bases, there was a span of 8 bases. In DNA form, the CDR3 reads TGTGCCAGCAGTTTAGTGCGGACCGAGCAGTACTTC. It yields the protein CASSLVRTEQYF. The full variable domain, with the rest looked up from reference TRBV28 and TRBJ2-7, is DVKVTQSSRYLVKRTGEKVFLECVQDMDHENMFWYRQDPGLGLRLIYFSYDVKMKEKGDIPEGYSVSREKKERFSLILESASTNQTSMYLCASSLVRTEQYFGPGTRLTVT.

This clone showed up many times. The CDR3, as DNA: TGTGCCAGCAGACCCGACAGACTCTCTGGAAACACCATATATTTT. Protein product: CASRPDRLSGNTIYF. The chain links TRBV6-1 to TRBJ1-3; D perhaps matches TRBD1 (5 bases). V lost 6 bases and J lost 0, with 12 bases in between. Germline V lookup: CDR1 MNHNS, CDR2 SASEGT. The CDR3 covers 15 residues.

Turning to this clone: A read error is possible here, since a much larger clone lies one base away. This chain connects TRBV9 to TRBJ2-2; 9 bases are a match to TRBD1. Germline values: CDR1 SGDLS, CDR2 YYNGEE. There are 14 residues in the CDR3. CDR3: CASSVGQGLRDLFF. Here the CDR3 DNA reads TGTGCCAGCAGCGTCGGACAGGGGCTTAGGGACCTGTTTTTT.

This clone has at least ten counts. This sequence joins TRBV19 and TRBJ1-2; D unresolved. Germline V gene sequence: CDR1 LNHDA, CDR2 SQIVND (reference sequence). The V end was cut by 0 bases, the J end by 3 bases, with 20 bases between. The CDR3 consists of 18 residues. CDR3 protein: CASSIEEGSGREYYGYTF. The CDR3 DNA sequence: TGTGCCAGTAGTATAGAAGAGGGCAGCGGCCGAGAATACTATGGCTACACCTTC.

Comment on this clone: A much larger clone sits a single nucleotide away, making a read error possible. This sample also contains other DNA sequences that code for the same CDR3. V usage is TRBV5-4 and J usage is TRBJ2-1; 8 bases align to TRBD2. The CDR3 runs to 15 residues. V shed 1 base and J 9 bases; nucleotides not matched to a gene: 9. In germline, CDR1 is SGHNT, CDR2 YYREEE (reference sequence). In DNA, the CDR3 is TGTGCCAGCAGCTTGAATCCGGGGGGGCCCGGTGAGCAGTTCTTC. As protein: CASSLNPGGPGEQFF.

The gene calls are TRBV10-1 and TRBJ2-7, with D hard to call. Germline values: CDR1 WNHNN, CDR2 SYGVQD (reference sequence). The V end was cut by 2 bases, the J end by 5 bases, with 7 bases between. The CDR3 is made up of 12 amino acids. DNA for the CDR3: TGCGCCAGCAGTGAGGGACGAAACGAGCAGTACTTC. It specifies CASSEGRNEQYF.

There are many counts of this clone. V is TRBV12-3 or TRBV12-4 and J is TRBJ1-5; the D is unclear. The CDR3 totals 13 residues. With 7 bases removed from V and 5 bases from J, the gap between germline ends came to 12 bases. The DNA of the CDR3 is TGTGCCAGCACCTACCAGGAATATCAGCCCCAGCATTTT. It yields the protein CASTYQEYQPQHF.

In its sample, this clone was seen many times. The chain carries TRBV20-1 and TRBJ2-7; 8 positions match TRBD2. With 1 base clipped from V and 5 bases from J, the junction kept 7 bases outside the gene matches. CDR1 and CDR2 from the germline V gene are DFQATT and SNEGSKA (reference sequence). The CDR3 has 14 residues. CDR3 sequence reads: CSARVERGGDEQYF. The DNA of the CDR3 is TGCAGTGCTAGAGTGGAACGGGGGGGCGACGAGCAGTACTTC.

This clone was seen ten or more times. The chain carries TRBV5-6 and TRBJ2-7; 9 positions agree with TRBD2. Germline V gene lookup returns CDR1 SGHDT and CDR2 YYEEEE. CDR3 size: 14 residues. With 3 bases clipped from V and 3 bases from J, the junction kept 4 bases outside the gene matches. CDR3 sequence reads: CASSSGTSRYEQYF. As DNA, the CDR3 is TGTGCCAGCAGCTCCGGGACTAGCCGCTACGAGCAGTACTTC.

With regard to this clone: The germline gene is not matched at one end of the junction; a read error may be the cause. In DNA, the CDR3 is TGTGCCAGCATCTTGGCTTCGGCAGGAAACACCATATATTTT. Amino acid sequence: CASILASAGNTIYF. This chain connects TRBV5-8 to TRBJ1-3; no reliable D call. In germline, CDR1 is SGHTS, CDR2 YDEGEE. The CDR3 runs to 14 residues.

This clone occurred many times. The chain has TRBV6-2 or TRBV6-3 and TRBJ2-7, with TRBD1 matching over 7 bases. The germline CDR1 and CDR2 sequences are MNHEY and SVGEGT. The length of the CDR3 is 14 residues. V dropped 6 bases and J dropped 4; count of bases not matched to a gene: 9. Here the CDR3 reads CASSETGLGYEQYF. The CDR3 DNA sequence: TGTGCCAGCAGCGAGACAGGGTTGGGTTACGAGCAGTACTTC.

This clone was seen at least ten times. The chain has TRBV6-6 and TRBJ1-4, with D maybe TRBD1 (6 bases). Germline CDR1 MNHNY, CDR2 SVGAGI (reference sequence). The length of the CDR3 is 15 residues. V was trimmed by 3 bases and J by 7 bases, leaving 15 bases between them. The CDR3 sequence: CASSYRGGGLEKLFF. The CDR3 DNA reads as TGTGCCAGCAGTTATAGGGGGGGCGGACTTGAAAAACTGTTTTTT.

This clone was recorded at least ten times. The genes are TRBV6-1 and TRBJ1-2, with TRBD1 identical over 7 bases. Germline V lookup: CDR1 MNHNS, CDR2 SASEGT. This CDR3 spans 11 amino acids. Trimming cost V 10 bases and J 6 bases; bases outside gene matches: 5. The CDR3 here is CANRGGDGYTF. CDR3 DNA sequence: TGTGCCAACAGGGGAGGGGATGGCTACACCTTC.

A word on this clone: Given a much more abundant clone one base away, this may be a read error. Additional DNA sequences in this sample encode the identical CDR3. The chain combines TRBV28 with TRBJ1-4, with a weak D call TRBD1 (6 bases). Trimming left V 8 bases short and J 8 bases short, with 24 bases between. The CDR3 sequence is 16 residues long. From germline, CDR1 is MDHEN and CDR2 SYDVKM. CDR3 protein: CASRIITGGPYEKLFF. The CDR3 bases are TGTGCCAGCCGTATTATAACGGGGGGCCCTTACGAAAAACTGTTTTTT.

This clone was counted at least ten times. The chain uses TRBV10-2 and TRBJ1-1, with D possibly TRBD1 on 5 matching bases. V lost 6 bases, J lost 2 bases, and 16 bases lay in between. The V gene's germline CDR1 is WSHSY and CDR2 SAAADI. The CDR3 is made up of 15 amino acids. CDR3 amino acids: CASRGQGSGNTEAFF. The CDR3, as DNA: TGCGCCAGCAGGGGGCAGGGAAGTGGAAACACTGAAGCTTTCTTT.

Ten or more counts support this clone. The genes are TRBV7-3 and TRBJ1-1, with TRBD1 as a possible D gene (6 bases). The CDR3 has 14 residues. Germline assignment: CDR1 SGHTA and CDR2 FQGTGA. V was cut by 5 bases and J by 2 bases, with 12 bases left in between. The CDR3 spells CASSTGQPNTEAFF. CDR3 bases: TGTGCCAGCAGCACTGGACAGCCTAACACTGAAGCTTTCTTT.

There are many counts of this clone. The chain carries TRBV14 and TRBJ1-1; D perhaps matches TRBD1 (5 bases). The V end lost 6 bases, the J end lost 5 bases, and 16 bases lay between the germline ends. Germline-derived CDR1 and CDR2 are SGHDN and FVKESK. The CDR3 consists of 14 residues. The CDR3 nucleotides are TGTGCCAGCAGGAAACAAATCAGGGATACTGAAGCTTTCTTT. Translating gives CASRKQIRDTEAFF.

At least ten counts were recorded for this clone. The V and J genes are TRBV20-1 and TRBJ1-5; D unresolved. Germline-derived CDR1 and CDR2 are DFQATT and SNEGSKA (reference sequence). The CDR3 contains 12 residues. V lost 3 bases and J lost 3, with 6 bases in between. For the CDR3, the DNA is TGCAGTGCTAGTTCCAACAATCAGCCCCAGCATTTT. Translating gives CSASSNNQPQHF.

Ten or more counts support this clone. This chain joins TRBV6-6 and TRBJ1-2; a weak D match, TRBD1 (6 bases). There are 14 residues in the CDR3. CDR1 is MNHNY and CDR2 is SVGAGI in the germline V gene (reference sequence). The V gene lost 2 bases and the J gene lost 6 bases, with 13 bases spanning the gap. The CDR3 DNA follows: TGTGCCAGCAGTTACCGGGCAGGGGCGAATGGCTACACCTTC. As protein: CASSYRAGANGYTF.

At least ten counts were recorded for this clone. The CDR3 DNA follows: TGTGCCAGCAGCCCGGGGTTCTACAATGAGCAGTTCTTC. Translated, it gives CASSPGFYNEQFF. This sequence joins TRBV27 and TRBJ2-1; the D gene is possibly TRBD2 (5 bases). CDR3 size: 13 residues. In germline, CDR1 is MNHEY, CDR2 SMNVEV (reference sequence). V shed 6 bases and J shed 3 bases, with 9 bases lying between them.